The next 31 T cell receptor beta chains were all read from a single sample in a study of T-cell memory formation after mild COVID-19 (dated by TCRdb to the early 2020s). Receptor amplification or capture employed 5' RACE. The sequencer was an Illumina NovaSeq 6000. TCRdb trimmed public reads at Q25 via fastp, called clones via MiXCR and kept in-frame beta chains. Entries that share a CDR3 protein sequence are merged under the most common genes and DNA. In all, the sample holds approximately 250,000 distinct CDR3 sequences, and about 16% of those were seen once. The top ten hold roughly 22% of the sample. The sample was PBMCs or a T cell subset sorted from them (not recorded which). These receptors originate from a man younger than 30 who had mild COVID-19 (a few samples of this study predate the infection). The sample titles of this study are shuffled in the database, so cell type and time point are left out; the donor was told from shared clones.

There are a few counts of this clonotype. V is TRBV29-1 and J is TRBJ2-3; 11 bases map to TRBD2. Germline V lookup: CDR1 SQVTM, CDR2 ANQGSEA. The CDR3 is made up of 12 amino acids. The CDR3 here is CCTSGGTDTQYF. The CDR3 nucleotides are TGCTGCACTAGCGGGGGAACAGATACGCAGTATTTT.

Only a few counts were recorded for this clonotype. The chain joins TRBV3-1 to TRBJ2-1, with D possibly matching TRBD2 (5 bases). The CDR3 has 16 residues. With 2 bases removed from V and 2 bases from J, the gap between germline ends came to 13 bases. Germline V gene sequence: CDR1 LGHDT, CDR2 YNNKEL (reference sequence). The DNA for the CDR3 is TGTGCCAGCAGCCAATACGGAGGCAGTACCTACAATGAGCAGTTCTTC. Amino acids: CASSQYGGSTYNEQFF.

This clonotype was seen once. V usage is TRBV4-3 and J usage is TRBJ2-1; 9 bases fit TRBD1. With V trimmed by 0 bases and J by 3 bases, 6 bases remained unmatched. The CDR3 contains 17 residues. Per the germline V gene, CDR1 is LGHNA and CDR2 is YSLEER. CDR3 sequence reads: CASSQDTGTGIYNEQFF. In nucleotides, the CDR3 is TGCGCCAGCAGCCAAGACACGGGGACAGGGATCTACAATGAGCAGTTCTTC.

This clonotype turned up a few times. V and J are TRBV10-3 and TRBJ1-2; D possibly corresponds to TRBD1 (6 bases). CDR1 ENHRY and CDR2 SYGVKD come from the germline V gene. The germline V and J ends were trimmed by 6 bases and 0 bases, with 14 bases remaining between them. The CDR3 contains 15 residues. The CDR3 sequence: CAISEQGPTNYGYTF. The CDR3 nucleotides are TGTGCCATCAGCGAACAGGGTCCGACTAACTATGGCTACACCTTC.

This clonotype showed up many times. The CDR3 DNA reads TGCAGTGCTAGAAGTGCGGGGCGTACCGGGGAGCTGTTTTTT. Translating gives CSARSAGRTGELFF. This chain uses TRBV20-1 with TRBJ2-2, with D possibly TRBD2 on 6 matching bases. Trimming pared 2 bases from V and 5 bases from J, leaving 12 bases between. Germline V gives CDR1 DFQATT, CDR2 SNEGSKA (reference sequence). This CDR3 spans 14 amino acids.

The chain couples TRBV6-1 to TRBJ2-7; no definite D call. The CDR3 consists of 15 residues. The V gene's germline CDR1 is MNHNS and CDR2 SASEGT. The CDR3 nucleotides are TGTGCCACCGACGGAGAGGTGCGGCAGGTTTACGTGCAGTACGTC. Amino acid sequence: CATDGEVRQVYVQYV.

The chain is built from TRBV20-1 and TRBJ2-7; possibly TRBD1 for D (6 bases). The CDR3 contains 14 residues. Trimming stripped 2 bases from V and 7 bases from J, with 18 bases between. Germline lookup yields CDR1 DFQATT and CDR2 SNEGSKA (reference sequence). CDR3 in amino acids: CSARKQGARSEQYV. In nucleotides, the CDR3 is TGCAGTGCTAGAAAACAGGGCGCCCGGTCAGAGCAGTACGTC.

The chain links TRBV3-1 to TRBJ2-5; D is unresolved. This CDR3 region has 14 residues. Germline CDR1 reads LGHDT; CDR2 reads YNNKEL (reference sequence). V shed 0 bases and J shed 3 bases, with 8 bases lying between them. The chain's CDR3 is CASSQDMGKETQYF. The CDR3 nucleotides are TGTGCCAGCAGCCAAGATATGGGGAAAGAGACCCAGTACTTC.

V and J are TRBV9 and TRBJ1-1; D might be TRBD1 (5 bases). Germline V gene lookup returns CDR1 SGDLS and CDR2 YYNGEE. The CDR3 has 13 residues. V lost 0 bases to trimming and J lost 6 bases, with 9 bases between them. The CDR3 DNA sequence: TGTGCCAGCAGCGTAGCAGGGTTCGCTGAAGCTTTCTTT. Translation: CASSVAGFAEAFF. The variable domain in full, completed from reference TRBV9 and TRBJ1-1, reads DSGVTQTPKHLITATGQRVTLRCSPRSGDLSVYWYQQSLDQGLQFLIQYYNGEERAKGNILERFSAQQFPDLHSELNLSSLELGDSALYFCASSVAGFAEAFFGQGTRLTVV.

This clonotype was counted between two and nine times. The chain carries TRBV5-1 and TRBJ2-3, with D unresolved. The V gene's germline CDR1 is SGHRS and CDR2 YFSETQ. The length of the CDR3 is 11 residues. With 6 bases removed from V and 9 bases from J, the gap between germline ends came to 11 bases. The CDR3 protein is CASKSVSTQYF. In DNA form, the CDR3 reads TGCGCCAGCAAATCCGTATCCACGCAGTATTTT.

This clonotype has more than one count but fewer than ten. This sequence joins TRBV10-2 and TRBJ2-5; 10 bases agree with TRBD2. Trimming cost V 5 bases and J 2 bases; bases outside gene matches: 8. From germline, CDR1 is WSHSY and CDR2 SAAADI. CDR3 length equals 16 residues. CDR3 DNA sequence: TGCGCCAGCAGTTTCAACGGACTAGCGGCTCAAGAGACCCAGTACTTC. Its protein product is CASSFNGLAAQETQYF.

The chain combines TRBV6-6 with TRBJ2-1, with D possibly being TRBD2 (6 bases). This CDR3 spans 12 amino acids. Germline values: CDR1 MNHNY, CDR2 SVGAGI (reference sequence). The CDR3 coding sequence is TGTGCGTCGGGGGACTCCTACAATGAGCAGTTCTTC. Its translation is CASGDSYNEQFF.

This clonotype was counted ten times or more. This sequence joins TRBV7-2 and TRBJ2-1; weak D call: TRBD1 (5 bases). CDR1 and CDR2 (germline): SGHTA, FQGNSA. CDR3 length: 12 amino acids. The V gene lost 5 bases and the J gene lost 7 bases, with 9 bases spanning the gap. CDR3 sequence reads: CASSQAGNEQFF. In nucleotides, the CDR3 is TGTGCCAGCAGCCAAGCAGGGAATGAGCAGTTCTTC.

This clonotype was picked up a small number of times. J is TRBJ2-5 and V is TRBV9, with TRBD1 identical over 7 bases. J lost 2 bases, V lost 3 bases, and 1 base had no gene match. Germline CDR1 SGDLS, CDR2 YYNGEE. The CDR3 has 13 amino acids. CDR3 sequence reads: CASSAGQQETQYF. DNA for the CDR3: TGTGCCAGCAGCGCGGGACAGCAAGAGACCCAGTACTTC.

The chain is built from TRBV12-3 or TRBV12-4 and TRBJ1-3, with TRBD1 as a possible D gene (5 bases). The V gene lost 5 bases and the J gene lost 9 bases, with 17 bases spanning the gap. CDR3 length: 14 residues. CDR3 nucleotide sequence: TGTGCCAGCAGTCCCTGGGACGGAACATTCACCATATATTTT. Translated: CASSPWDGTFTIYF.

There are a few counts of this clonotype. The chain's CDR3 is CASSFTGRSEKLFF. CDR3 DNA: TGTGCCAGCAGTTTCACCGGGCGGAGTGAAAAACTGTTTTTT. The rearrangement links TRBV27 to TRBJ1-4; no firm D call. Germline loops: CDR1 MNHEY, CDR2 SMNVEV (reference sequence). The CDR3 totals 14 residues. Trimming left V 3 bases short and J 7 bases short, with 12 bases between.

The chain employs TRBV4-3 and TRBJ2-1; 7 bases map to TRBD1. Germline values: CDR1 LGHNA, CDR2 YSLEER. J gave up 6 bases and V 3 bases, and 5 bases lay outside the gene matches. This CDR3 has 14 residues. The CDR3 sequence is CASSQRGHSNEQFF. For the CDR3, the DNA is TGCGCCAGCAGCCAGAGGGGGCACAGCAATGAGCAGTTCTTC.

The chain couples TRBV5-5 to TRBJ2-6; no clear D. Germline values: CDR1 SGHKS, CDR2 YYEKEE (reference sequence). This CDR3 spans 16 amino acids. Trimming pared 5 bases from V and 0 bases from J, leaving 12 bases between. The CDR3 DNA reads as TGTGCCAGCAGTTACCTTAGAGCCTCTGGGGCCAACGTCCTGACTTTC. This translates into CASSYLRASGANVLTF.

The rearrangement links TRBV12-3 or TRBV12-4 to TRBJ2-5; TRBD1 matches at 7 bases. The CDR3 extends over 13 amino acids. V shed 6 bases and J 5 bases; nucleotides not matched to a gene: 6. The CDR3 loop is CASSTTGVETQYF. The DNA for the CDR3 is TGTGCCAGCAGCACAACAGGGGTGGAGACCCAGTACTTC.

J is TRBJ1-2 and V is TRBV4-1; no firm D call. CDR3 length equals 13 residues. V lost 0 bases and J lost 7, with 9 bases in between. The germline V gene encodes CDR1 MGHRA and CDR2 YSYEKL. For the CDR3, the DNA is TGCGCCAGCAGCCAAGACACCGGAATTGGCTACACCTTC. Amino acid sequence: CASSQDTGIGYTF.

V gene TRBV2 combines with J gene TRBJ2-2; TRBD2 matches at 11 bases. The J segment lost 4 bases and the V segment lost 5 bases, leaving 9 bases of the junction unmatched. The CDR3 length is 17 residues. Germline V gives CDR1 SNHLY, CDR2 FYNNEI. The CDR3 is CASSPLPSGGLTGELFF. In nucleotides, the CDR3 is TGTGCCAGCAGTCCACTTCCTAGCGGGGGGCTCACCGGGGAGCTGTTTTTT. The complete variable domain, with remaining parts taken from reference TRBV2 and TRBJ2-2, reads EPEVTQTPSHQVTQMGQEVILRCVPISNHLYFYWYRQILGQKVEFLVSFYNNEISEKSEIFDDQFSVERPDGSNFTLKIRSTKLEDSAMYFCASSPLPSGGLTGELFFGEGSRLTVL.

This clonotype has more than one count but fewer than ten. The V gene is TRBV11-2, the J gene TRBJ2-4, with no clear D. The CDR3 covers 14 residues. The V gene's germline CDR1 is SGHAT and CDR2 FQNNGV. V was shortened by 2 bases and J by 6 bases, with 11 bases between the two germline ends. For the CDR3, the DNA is TGTGCCAGCAGCTTACCCCGGAGAGTAAACATTCAGTACTTC. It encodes CASSLPRRVNIQYF.

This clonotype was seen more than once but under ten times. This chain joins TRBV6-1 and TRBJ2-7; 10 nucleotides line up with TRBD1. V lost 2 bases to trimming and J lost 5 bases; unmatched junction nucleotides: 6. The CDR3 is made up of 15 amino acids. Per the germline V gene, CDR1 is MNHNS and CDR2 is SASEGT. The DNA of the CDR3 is TGTGCCAGCAGTGAACGGGGGGACAGGGGCGACGAGCAGTACTTC. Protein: CASSERGDRGDEQYF.

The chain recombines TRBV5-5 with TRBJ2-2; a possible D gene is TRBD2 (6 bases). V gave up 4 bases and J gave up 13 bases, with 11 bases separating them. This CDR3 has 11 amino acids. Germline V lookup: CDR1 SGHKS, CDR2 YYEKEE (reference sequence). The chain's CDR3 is CASSLGGTLFF. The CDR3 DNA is TGTGCCAGCAGCCTGGGAGGTACGCTGTTTTTT.

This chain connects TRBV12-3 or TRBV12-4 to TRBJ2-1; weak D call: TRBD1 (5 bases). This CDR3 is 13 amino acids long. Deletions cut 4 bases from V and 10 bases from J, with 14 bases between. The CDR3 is CASSWGSFYEQFF. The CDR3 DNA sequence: TGTGCCAGCAGTTGGGGCAGCTTCTACGAGCAGTTCTTC.

CDR3 sequence: CSALTQFLVNTQYF. The CDR3 region has the DNA TGCAGTGCACTGACACAGTTTCTTGTGAATACGCAGTATTTT. The V and J genes are TRBV20-1 and TRBJ2-3; D ambiguous. V was shortened by 6 bases and J by 7 bases, with 20 bases between the two germline ends. CDR1 is DFQATT, CDR2 SNEGSKA, per germline (reference sequence). The CDR3 consists of 14 residues.

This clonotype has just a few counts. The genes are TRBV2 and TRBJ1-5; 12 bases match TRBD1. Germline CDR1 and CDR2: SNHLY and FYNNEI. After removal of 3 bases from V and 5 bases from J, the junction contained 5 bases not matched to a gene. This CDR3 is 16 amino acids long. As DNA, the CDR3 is TGTGCCAGCAGTGACCCCGGGACAGGGGGCGATCAGCCCCAGCATTTT. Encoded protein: CASSDPGTGGDQPQHF. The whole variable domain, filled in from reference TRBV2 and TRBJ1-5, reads EPEVTQTPSHQVTQMGQEVILRCVPISNHLYFYWYRQILGQKVEFLVSFYNNEISEKSEIFDDQFSVERPDGSNFTLKIRSTKLEDSAMYFCASSDPGTGGDQPQHFGDGTRLSIL.

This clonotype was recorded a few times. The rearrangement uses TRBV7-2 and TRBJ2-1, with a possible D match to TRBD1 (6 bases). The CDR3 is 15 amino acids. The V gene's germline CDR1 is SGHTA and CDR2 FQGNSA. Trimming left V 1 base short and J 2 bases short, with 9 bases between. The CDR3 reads CASSLEGEPYNEQFF. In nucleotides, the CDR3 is TGTGCCAGCAGCTTAGAGGGGGAACCCTACAATGAGCAGTTCTTC.

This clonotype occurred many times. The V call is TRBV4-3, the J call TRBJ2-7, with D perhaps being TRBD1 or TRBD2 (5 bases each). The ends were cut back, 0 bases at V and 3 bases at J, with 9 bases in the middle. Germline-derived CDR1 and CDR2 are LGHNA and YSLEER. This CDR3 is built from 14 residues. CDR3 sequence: CASSQDSGRYEQYF. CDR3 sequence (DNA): TGCGCCAGCAGCCAAGATTCGGGGCGCTACGAGCAGTACTTC.

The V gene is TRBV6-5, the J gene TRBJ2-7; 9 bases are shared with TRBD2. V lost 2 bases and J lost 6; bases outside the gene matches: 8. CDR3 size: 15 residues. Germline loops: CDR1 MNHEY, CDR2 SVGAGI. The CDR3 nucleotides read TGTGCCAGCAGTTACGAGCGCGGGGGGGCTTCCGAGCAGTACTTC. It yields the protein CASSYERGGASEQYF.

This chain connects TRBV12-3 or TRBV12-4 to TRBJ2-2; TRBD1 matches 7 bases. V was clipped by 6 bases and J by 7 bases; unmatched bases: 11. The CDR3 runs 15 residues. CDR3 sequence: CASRHDREGYGELFF. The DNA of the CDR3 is TGTGCCAGCAGGCATGACAGGGAAGGGTACGGGGAGCTGTTTTTT.